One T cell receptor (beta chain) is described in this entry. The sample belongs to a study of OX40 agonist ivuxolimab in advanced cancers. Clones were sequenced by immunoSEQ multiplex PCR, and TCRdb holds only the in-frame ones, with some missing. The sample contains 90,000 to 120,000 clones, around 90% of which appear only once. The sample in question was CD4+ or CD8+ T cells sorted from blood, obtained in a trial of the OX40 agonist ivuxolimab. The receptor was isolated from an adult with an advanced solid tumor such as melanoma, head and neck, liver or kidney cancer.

CDR3 protein: CASSLRRIVGNTEAFF. The CDR3 DNA reads TGTGCCAGCAGCTTACGCCGGATCGTGGGGAACACTGAAGCTTTCTTT. The J gene is TRBJ1-1, the V gene TRBV11-2; D is undetermined. The CDR3 contains 16 residues. Germline V CDR1 and CDR2: SGHAT, FQNNGV. V lost 2 bases to trimming and J lost 1 base, with 14 bases between them.